This record looks at one TCR beta chain sequence and its context. The sample is drawn from a study of blood T cell repertoires in COVID-19. Overall study context: Sites across the United States, Italy and Spain contributed samples from acute and convalescent COVID-19.

The table came from immunoSEQ multiplex PCR; TCRdb's copy has only in-frame clones and leaves some out. The data show around 260,000 clones, 70% to 90% seen once. Participants were aged about 18 to 90 years, lived in 20 to 30 US areas, and enrolled virtually. Source material: PBMCs or T cells enriched from blood (not recorded which). This TCR came from a woman aged 25 to 45 who had recovered from COVID-19.

For the CDR3, the DNA is TGTGCCAGCAGCTTAGTGACAGGGAACTATGGCTACACCTTC. Protein product: CASSLVTGNYGYTF. This chain uses TRBV7-2 with TRBJ1-2, with 7 bases that match TRBD1. Germline trimming cut 1 base from V and 2 bases from J; bases unmatched to any gene: 1. There are 14 residues in the CDR3. CDR1 is SGHTA, CDR2 FQGNSA, per germline. The variable domain in full, completed from reference TRBV7-2 and TRBJ1-2, reads GAGVSQSPSNKVTEKGKDVELRCDPISGHTALYWYRQSLGQGLEFLIYFQGNSAPDKSGLPSDRFSAERTGGSVSTLTIQRTQQEDSAVYLCASSLVTGNYGYTFGSGTRLTVV.